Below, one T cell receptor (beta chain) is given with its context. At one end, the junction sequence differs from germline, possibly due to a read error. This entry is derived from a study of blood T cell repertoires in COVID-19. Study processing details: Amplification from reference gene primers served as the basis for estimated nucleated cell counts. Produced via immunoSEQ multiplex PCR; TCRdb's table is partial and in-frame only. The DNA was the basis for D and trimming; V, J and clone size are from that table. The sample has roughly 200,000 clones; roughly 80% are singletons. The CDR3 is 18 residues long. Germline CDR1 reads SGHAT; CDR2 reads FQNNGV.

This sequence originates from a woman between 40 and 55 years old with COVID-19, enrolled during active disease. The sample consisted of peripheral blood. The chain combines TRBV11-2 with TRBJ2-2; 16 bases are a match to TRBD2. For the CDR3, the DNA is TGTGCCAGCAGCTGGGGACTAGCGGGAGGGCGTCGGACCGGGAAGCTGTTTTTT. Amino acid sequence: CASSWGLAGGRRTGKLFF.